The TCR beta chain under discussion was sequenced for a study of T-cell reconstitution after alpha-beta-depleted transplantation in children. Germline V gene sequence: CDR1 MNHNS, CDR2 SASEGT. The length of the CDR3 is 17 residues. The V end was cut by 7 bases, the J end by 5 bases, with 24 bases between. Whole-study findings and limits: Where alpha-beta T cells came from about two months after transplant was reportedly several hundred expanded graft clones. There were some patients whose high TCRbeta diversity at day 60 came from surviving recipient T cells and thymic progenitors. Newly produced T cells mostly accounted for T-cell counts and diversity one year post-transplant.

The authors prepared the TCRbeta library with unique molecular identifiers. MiXCR, run by TCRdb on the PCR reads, gives a single entry per CDR3 protein. Of about 130,000 distinct CDR3 sequences in the sample, approximately 8.7% are singletons; the top ten hold 24%. About this clonotype itself: Antigen: not known.

The receptor was isolated from a girl under three years old who had a stem cell transplant for combined immunodeficiency, so the T cells may come from the graft donor. This chain uses TRBV6-1 with TRBJ2-1; tentatively, D is TRBD1 or TRBD2 (5 bases each). The specimen comprised PBMCs, mostly from graft donor cells, sampled 180 days after TCRalphabeta/CD19-depleted stem cell transplant. DNA of the CDR3: TGTGCCAGCAACTTAGTACCCCTAGCCCCAGGGAACAATGAGCAGTTCTTC. This codes for CASNLVPLAPGNNEQFF.